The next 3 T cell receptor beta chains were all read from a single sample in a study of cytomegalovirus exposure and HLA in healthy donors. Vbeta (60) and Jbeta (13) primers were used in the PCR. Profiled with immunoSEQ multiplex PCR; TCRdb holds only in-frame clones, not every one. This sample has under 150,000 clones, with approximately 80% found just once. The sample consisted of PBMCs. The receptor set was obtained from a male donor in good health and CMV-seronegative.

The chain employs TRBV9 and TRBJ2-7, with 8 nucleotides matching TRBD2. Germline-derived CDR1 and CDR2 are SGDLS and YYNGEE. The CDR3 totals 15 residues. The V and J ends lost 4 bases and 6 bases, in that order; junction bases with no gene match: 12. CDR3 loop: CASSSNPGLGGEQYF. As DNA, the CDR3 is TGTGCCAGCAGCTCAAATCCGGGACTAGGGGGCGAGCAGTACTTC.

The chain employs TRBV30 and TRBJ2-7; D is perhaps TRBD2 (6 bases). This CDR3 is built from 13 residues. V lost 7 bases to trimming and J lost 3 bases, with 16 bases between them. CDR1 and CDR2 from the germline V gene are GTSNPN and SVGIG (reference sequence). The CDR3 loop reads CASRAEGYYEQYF. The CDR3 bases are TGTGCCTCGAGGGCGGAGGGCTACTACGAGCAGTACTTC.

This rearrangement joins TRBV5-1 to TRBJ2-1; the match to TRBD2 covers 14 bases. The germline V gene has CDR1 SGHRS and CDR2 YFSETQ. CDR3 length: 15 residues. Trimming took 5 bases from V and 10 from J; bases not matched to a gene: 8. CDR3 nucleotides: TGCGCCAGCAGACCCGGACTAGCGGGAGGAGGGGAGCAGTTCTTC. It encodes CASRPGLAGGGEQFF.